The 9 T cell receptor beta chains reported below all come from one sample, sequenced in a study of OX40 agonist ivuxolimab in advanced cancers. Profiled with immunoSEQ multiplex PCR; TCRdb holds only in-frame clones, not every one. The sample has roughly 110,000 clones, under 95% seen once. The material was CD4+ or CD8+ T cells sorted from blood, obtained in a trial of the OX40 agonist ivuxolimab. The source is an adult with an advanced solid tumor such as melanoma, head and neck, liver or kidney cancer.

The V and J genes are TRBV7-9 and TRBJ2-1; TRBD1 agrees at 10 bases. This CDR3 comprises 18 residues. Germline CDR1 and CDR2: SEHNR and FQNEAQ (reference sequence). J was trimmed by 0 bases and V by 0 bases; bases with no gene match: 5. CDR3 region: CASSLAPRQGASYNEQFF. Written as DNA, the CDR3 is TGTGCCAGCAGCTTAGCACCCAGACAGGGGGCCTCCTACAATGAGCAGTTCTTC.

The chain uses TRBV27 and TRBJ1-1; 8 nucleotides agree with TRBD1. This CDR3 contains 16 residues. CDR1 and CDR2 from the germline V gene are MNHEY and SMNVEV (reference sequence). The ends lost 5 bases at V and 3 bases at J; junction bases unmatched: 11. DNA for the CDR3: TGTGCCAGCAGTCCGAGGCGGACAGGGTGGTACACTGAAGCTTTCTTT. Translating it yields CASSPRRTGWYTEAFF.

This chain uses TRBV18 with TRBJ2-7; TRBD1 aligns across 10 bases. CDR3 size: 15 residues. Germline V CDR1 and CDR2: KGHSH, LQKENI. J was trimmed by 1 base and V by 3 bases; bases with no gene match: 3. The chain's CDR3 is CASSPGQGVSYEQYF. The CDR3 DNA reads TGTGCCAGCTCACCTGGACAGGGGGTTTCCTACGAGCAGTACTTC.

The chain links TRBV5-1 to TRBJ2-2; TRBD2 might be the D (5 bases). The CDR3 has 15 residues. In germline, CDR1 is SGHRS, CDR2 YFSETQ. With 3 bases removed from V and 5 bases from J, the gap between germline ends came to 14 bases. The CDR3 DNA reads as TGCGCCAGCAGCTCGGACTCCAAGCGGACCGGGGAGCTGTTTTTT. Residues: CASSSDSKRTGELFF.

The chain joins TRBV28 to TRBJ1-2; 12 bases map to TRBD1. Germline CDR1 MDHEN, CDR2 SYDVKM. The CDR3 sequence is 15 residues long. V shed 5 bases, J shed 5 bases, and the junction held 6 bases outside the gene matches. In nucleotides, the CDR3 is TGTGCCAGCAGTCAACCGGGACAGGGGGCATATGGCTACACCTTC. It translates to CASSQPGQGAYGYTF.

The CDR3 DNA is TGTGCCAGCAGCTTGATATCCCAAGAGACCCAGTACTTC. This codes for CASSLISQETQYF. The rearrangement uses TRBV7-2 and TRBJ2-5; no clear D. The ends were cut back, 3 bases at V and 1 base at J, with 6 bases in the middle. The germline CDR1 and CDR2 sequences are SGHTA and FQGNSA. This CDR3 contains 13 residues.

The chain uses TRBV29-1 and TRBJ2-3, with D unresolved. This CDR3 is 13 amino acids long. The V gene's germline CDR1 is SQVTM and CDR2 ANQGSEA. Trimming removed 7 bases at V and 0 bases at J, with 11 bases between. CDR3 DNA: TGCAGCGCCACTACCGATAGCACAGATACGCAGTATTTT. Protein: CSATTDSTDTQYF.

The gene calls are TRBV28 and TRBJ1-5; no clear D. The V gene lost 1 base and the J gene lost 2 bases, with 6 bases spanning the gap. Germline CDR1 is MDHEN and CDR2 is SYDVKM. CDR3 length: 14 amino acids. The CDR3 protein is CASSLLQGNQPQHF. CDR3 DNA sequence: TGTGCCAGCAGTTTATTGCAGGGCAATCAGCCCCAGCATTTT.

This chain joins TRBV9 and TRBJ1-1, with a possible D match to TRBD1 (5 bases). The CDR3 has 15 residues. The germline V and J ends were trimmed by 2 bases and 5 bases, with 16 bases remaining between them. Germline CDR1 SGDLS, CDR2 YYNGEE. The CDR3 protein is CASSVGVAGGTEAFF. The CDR3 DNA follows: TGTGCCAGCAGCGTGGGGGTGGCTGGTGGTACTGAAGCTTTCTTT. Variable domain in full (rest from reference TRBV9 and TRBJ1-1): DSGVTQTPKHLITATGQRVTLRCSPRSGDLSVYWYQQSLDQGLQFLIQYYNGEERAKGNILERFSAQQFPDLHSELNLSSLELGDSALYFCASSVGVAGGTEAFFGQGTRLTVV.